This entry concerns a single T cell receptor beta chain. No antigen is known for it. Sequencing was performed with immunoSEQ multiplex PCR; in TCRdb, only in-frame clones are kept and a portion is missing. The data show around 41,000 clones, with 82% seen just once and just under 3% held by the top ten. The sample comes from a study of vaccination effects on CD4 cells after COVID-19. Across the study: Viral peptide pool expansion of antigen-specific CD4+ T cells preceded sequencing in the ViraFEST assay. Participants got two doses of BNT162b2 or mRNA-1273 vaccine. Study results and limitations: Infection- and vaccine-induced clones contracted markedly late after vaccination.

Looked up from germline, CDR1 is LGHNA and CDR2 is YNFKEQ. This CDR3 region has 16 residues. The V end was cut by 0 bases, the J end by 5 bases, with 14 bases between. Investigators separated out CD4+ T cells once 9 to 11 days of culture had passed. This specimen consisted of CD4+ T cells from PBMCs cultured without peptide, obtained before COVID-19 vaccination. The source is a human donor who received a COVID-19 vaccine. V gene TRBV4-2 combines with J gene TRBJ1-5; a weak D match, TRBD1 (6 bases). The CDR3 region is CASSQESGRGDQPQHF. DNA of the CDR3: TGTGCCAGCAGCCAAGAATCAGGGAGGGGGGATCAGCCCCAGCATTTT.